This T cell receptor (beta chain) was retrieved from a study of follicular helper T cells after annual influenza vaccination. Study background: Some donors were sampled over the 2013-2014, 2014-2015 and 2015-2016 vaccinations. Regarding the study as a whole: Productive TCRB sequences came from only about 9.5-20% of cells.

As to time point: 2015-2016 season, 7 days after influenza vaccination. Sorted cTfh were non-naive CD4+CXCR5+PD-1+, either ICOS+CD38+ or ICOS-CD38-. Looked up from germline, CDR1 is MDHEN and CDR2 is SYDVKM. This CDR3 has 16 residues. The ends lost 5 bases at V and 6 bases at J; junction bases unmatched: 6. Sequencing of TCRB used Survey level resolution. Produced via immunoSEQ multiplex PCR; TCRdb's table is partial and in-frame only. The table lists about 6,000 clones, approximately 84% of them singletons. A word on this clone: Its matching antigen is unknown.

This receptor was obtained from an adult who received the influenza vaccine. This sequence joins TRBV28 and TRBJ2-1; TRBD2 aligns across 14 bases. The source material was CXCR5+ CD38- circulating T follicular helper cells from blood, sampled 7 days after influenza vaccination. Subset: circulating Tfh, non-naive CD4+CXCR5+PD-1+ (ICOS+CD38+ or ICOS-CD38-). The CDR3 here is CASSLLGLAGGNEQFF. CDR3 nucleotide sequence: TGTGCCAGCAGTCTCCTTGGACTAGCGGGAGGCAATGAGCAGTTCTTC.